The clone carrying this TCR beta chain was counted a single time. The data originate from a study of blood T cells in healthy people across ages. The overall study: Template-switching capture recovered about one barcoded beta molecule per two T cells.

Together with a sample-barcoded 5' primer, a J-beta primer mix was included in a second PCR lasting roughly 6 to 12 cycles. Through a template-switch adaptor with 12 random nucleotides, each cDNA molecule received a tag. TCRdb analysed the 5' RACE reads with MiXCR anew, one entry per CDR3 protein. The top ten clones hold 18% of a sample with some 710,000 distinct CDR3 sequences, about 47% of them seen once. The CDR3 is 14 residues long. V gave up 2 bases and J gave up 6 bases, with 12 bases separating them. Germline V lookup: CDR1 WNHNN, CDR2 SYGVQD (reference sequence). Each donor's blood draw was around 9.1 milliliters of peripheral blood.

Sequences were obtained from blood. The chain employs TRBV10-1 and TRBJ2-3; D is undetermined. The receptor comes from an elderly man in good health. CDR3 in DNA: TGCGCCAGCAGTGAGAGCAGGACCTTGGATACGCAGTATTTT. Its translation is CASSESRTLDTQYF.